The next 24 T cell receptor beta chains were all read from a single sample in a study of cytomegalovirus exposure and HLA in healthy donors (dated by TCRdb to about 2017). Library method: the immunoSEQ multiplex PCR assay. For the multiplex PCR, a mixture combining 60 forward primers for TCR Vbeta segments and 13 reverse primers for TCR Jbeta segments was used. Held by TCRdb, this immuneACCESS table contains in-frame sequences only and omits some clones. Under half of the omission traces to an unresolved V gene where checked; the cause of the rest is unknown. In this sample the table shows some 180,000 clones, around three quarters of which occur a single time. The ten largest account for about 2.5% of the sample. Sequenced material: PBMCs. Receptor source: a woman aged 30 to 39 in good health and CMV-seropositive.

This chain links TRBV7-2 with TRBJ2-3; 12 nucleotides align to TRBD1. The CDR3 length is 16 residues. Trimming at V came to 5 bases and at J to 2 bases, leaving 5 bases not matched to a gene. The V gene's germline CDR1 is SGHTA and CDR2 FQGNSA. CDR3 amino acids: CASSPGTGGPTDTQYF. The CDR3 region has the DNA TGTGCCAGCAGCCCGGGGACAGGGGGCCCCACAGATACGCAGTATTTT. Full variable domain (outside the CDR3, taken from reference TRBV7-2 and TRBJ2-3): GAGVSQSPSNKVTEKGKDVELRCDPISGHTALYWYRQSLGQGLEFLIYFQGNSAPDKSGLPSDRFSAERTGGSVSTLTIQRTQQEDSAVYLCASSPGTGGPTDTQYFGPGTRLTVL.

The chain carries TRBV5-6 and TRBJ2-7, with a tentative D call TRBD2 (5 bases). V lost 0 bases and J 5 bases, leaving 15 bases between the germline ends. This CDR3 region has 15 residues. CDR1 and CDR2 from the germline V gene are SGHDT and YYEEEE. CDR3: CASSLVGSWADEQYF. The CDR3 DNA is TGTGCCAGCAGCTTGGTAGGGAGTTGGGCCGACGAGCAGTACTTC.

To note about this clone: Likely a read error: the CDR3 ends without its conserved phenylalanine or tryptophan. The V gene is TRBV7-8, the J gene TRBJ1-2; D remains unclear. The CDR3 consists of 15 residues. Trimming shortened V by 5 bases and J by 3 bases, and 16 bases separated the two germline ends. Germline V gene sequence: CDR1 SGHVS, CDR2 FQNEAQ. The CDR3 DNA follows: TGTGCCAGCAGCCGGATCGGGGAGGGTCACTATGGCTACACCCTC. It codes for CASSRIGEGHYGYTL.

V usage is TRBV2 and J usage is TRBJ2-3; D remains unclear. V dropped 4 bases and J dropped 5 bases, with 10 bases sitting between them. The CDR3 runs to 13 residues. CDR1 and CDR2 (germline): SNHLY, FYNNEI. The chain's CDR3 is CASSARSQDTQYF. DNA for the CDR3: TGTGCCAGCAGTGCGAGAAGCCAAGATACGCAGTATTTT.

The V and J genes are TRBV19 and TRBJ1-4; 9 bases are shared with TRBD1. Looked up from germline, CDR1 is LNHDA and CDR2 is SQIVND (reference sequence). V shed 9 bases, J shed 4 bases, and the junction held 6 bases outside the gene matches. CDR3 length: 14 amino acids. CDR3 nucleotide sequence: TGTGCCAGCGCCTCGACAGGGGGTAATGAAAAACTGTTTTTT. Amino acids: CASASTGGNEKLFF.

The rearrangement uses TRBV6-6 and TRBJ1-3; D not resolved. V was trimmed by 4 bases and J by 2 bases, leaving 6 bases between them. Germline V gene data show CDR1 as MNHNY and CDR2 as SVGAGI (reference sequence). CDR3 length equals 13 residues. The CDR3 spells CASSSEPGNTIYF. The CDR3 nucleotides read TGTGCCAGCAGTTCAGAACCTGGAAACACCATATATTTT.

The chain carries TRBV7-2 and TRBJ2-7; possible D gene TRBD2, 6 bases. Trimming took 3 bases from V and 3 from J, leaving 12 bases between them. Germline V lookup: CDR1 SGHTA, CDR2 FQGNSA. The CDR3 is 14 amino acids. The CDR3 bases are TGTGCCAGCAGCTTGAGAGCTAGCGACTACGAGCAGTACTTC. Protein product: CASSLRASDYEQYF.

This rearrangement joins TRBV10-3 to TRBJ2-7, with 12 bases aligning to TRBD2. After removal of 10 bases from V and 2 bases from J, the junction contained 6 bases not matched to a gene. Germline V gene data show CDR1 as ENHRY and CDR2 as SYGVKD. The CDR3 covers 14 residues. CDR3: CATGLAGTTYEQYF. The CDR3 bases are TGTGCCACCGGACTAGCGGGGACGACCTACGAGCAGTACTTC.

This clone was seen more than once but under ten times. The chain has TRBV5-1 and TRBJ2-5; 8 bases align to TRBD2. CDR1 is SGHRS, CDR2 YFSETQ, per germline. J lost 5 bases, V lost 0 bases, and 9 bases had no gene match. The CDR3 runs 16 residues. The CDR3 here is CASSLVVVGRGETQYF. CDR3 in DNA: TGCGCCAGCAGCTTGGTCGTTGTCGGGAGGGGGGAGACCCAGTACTTC.

The chain is built from TRBV4-1 and TRBJ2-2; 14 bases line up with TRBD2. The CDR3 runs to 17 residues. J was trimmed by 3 bases and V by 4 bases; bases with no gene match: 4. Per germline, CDR1 MGHRA and CDR2 YSYEKL. CDR3 loop: CASSRGLAGAHTGELFF. CDR3 nucleotides: TGCGCCAGCAGCCGGGGACTAGCGGGGGCCCACACCGGGGAGCTGTTTTTT.

The V and J genes are TRBV4-1 and TRBJ1-4; 8 positions agree with TRBD1. The CDR3 totals 16 residues. Trimming took 3 bases from V and 2 from J; bases not matched to a gene: 5. Germline lookup yields CDR1 MGHRA and CDR2 YSYEKL. CDR3 in amino acids: CASSQTRQGTNEKLFF. The CDR3 DNA is TGCGCCAGCAGCCAGACTCGACAGGGGACTAATGAAAAACTGTTTTTT.

This clone was found once. The rearrangement links TRBV6-5 to TRBJ2-7; 9 nucleotides align to TRBD1. The CDR3 is made up of 13 amino acids. Trimming removed 5 bases from V and 5 bases from J; junction bases left unmatched: 4. Germline lookup yields CDR1 MNHEY and CDR2 SVGAGI. The CDR3 DNA sequence: TGTGCCAGCAGTCCCGGACAGGGGAACGAGCAGTACTTC. Translated, it gives CASSPGQGNEQYF.

This clone showed up just once. The rearrangement uses TRBV7-7 and TRBJ2-1; 8 positions match TRBD1. The trim removed 6 bases at V and 5 bases at J, leaving 9 bases unmatched. CDR3 size: 15 residues. Per the germline V gene, CDR1 is SSHAT and CDR2 is FNYEAQ (reference sequence). CDR3 nucleotide sequence: TGTGCCAGCAGTCCCGGACAGGGAGTTCACAATGAGCAGTTCTTC. It encodes CASSPGQGVHNEQFF.

The rearrangement links TRBV7-3 to TRBJ2-7; 8 bases agree with TRBD1. After removal of 2 bases from V and 4 bases from J, the junction contained 7 bases not matched to a gene. The CDR3 is made up of 15 amino acids. Germline values: CDR1 SGHTA, CDR2 FQGTGA. The DNA for the CDR3 is TGTGCCAGCAGCTTACGGACAGGGAAAGTTTACGAGCAGTACTTC. Its protein product is CASSLRTGKVYEQYF.

The V gene is TRBV9, the J gene TRBJ2-7, with D maybe TRBD2 (5 bases). From germline, CDR1 is SGDLS and CDR2 YYNGEE. The CDR3 is made up of 14 amino acids. V gave up 2 bases and J gave up 4 bases, with 13 bases separating them. For the CDR3, the DNA is TGTGCCAGCAGCGTCTCTGAGGGTTTATACGAGCAGTACTTC. Protein: CASSVSEGLYEQYF.

This rearrangement joins TRBV18 to TRBJ2-5; 8 bases are a match to TRBD1. The trim removed 3 bases at V and 7 bases at J, leaving 4 bases unmatched. Germline CDR1 reads KGHSH; CDR2 reads LQKENI. The CDR3 totals 13 residues. The CDR3 DNA reads TGTGCCAGCTCACCCCAGGGGGCTGCGACCCAGTACTTC. It encodes CASSPQGAATQYF. The full variable domain, rest sourced from reference TRBV18 and TRBJ2-5, is NAGVMQNPRHLVRRRGQEARLRCSPMKGHSHVYWYRQLPEEGLKFMVYLQKENIIDESGMPKERFSAEFPKEGPSILRIQQVVRGDSAAYFCASSPQGAATQYFGPGTRLLVL.

The chain combines TRBV9 with TRBJ1-6; D gene ambiguous. V gave up 0 bases and J gave up 3 bases, with 16 bases separating them. CDR1 is SGDLS, CDR2 YYNGEE, per germline. This CDR3 is 18 amino acids long. CDR3 coding DNA: TGTGCCAGCAGCGTAGGGGTGGACTTTCGAGACTATAATTCACCCCTCCACTTT. Protein sequence: CASSVGVDFRDYNSPLHF.

The genes are TRBV7-2 and TRBJ1-6, with 7 nucleotides matching TRBD1. There are 14 residues in the CDR3. Unmatched junction bases numbered 8, after V lost 6 bases and J lost 9 bases. The germline V gene has CDR1 SGHTA and CDR2 FQGNSA. In DNA form, the CDR3 reads TGTGCCAGCAGTCACCGGGACAGCGGTTCACCCCTCCACTTT. It specifies CASSHRDSGSPLHF.

This clone came up once. Additional DNA sequences in this sample encode the identical CDR3. The rearrangement uses TRBV5-1 and TRBJ1-2; TRBD1 might be the D (6 bases). The V end was cut by 1 base, the J end by 2 bases, with 9 bases between. The CDR3 has 14 amino acids. Per germline, CDR1 SGHRS and CDR2 YFSETQ. The CDR3 DNA reads as TGCGCCAGCAGCTTGCAGGGGTCCAACTATGGCTACACCTTC. Encoded protein: CASSLQGSNYGYTF.

The rearrangement joins TRBV28 to TRBJ2-7; 9 positions match TRBD2. The CDR3 is made up of 15 amino acids. Trimming at V came to 6 bases and at J to 5 bases, leaving 11 bases not matched to a gene. Germline values: CDR1 MDHEN, CDR2 SYDVKM. The CDR3: CASRTEGLAADEQYF. The CDR3, as DNA: TGTGCCAGCAGAACCGAGGGACTAGCCGCGGACGAGCAGTACTTC.

The chain carries TRBV7-6 and TRBJ2-1; 8 nucleotides align to TRBD2. Germline V CDR1 and CDR2: SGHVS, FNYEAQ. After removal of 5 bases from V and 0 bases from J, the junction contained 15 bases not matched to a gene. This CDR3 comprises 19 residues. In nucleotides, the CDR3 is TGTGCCAGCAGCGGCTATGAACGGGGGGGTCCCCGCTCCTACAATGAGCAGTTCTTC. Its translation is CASSGYERGGPRSYNEQFF.

The gene calls are TRBV27 and TRBJ2-5; TRBD2 matches 9 bases. The last part of the DNA fits TRBJ2-7 better; the J call may be wrong. The CDR3 spans 15 residues. Germline CDR1 reads MNHEY; CDR2 reads SMNVEV (reference sequence). The CDR3 protein is CASSRASGVAYEQYF. The CDR3 DNA is TGTGCCAGCAGCCGCGCTAGCGGGGTTGCCTACGAGCAGTACTTC.

This chain connects TRBV7-9 to TRBJ2-5; no reliable D call. There are 14 residues in the CDR3. V lost 1 base to trimming and J lost 5 bases, with 11 bases between them. Germline assignment: CDR1 SEHNR and CDR2 FQNEAQ (reference sequence). The CDR3 reads CASSLVISRETQYF. The CDR3 bases are TGTGCCAGCAGCTTAGTGATTAGCCGTGAGACCCAGTACTTC.

About this clone itself: A read error may produce the germline difference seen at one junction end. CDR3 sequence: CASSIGPSTDTQYF. In DNA form, the CDR3 reads TGTGCCAGTAGCATAGGGCCTAGCACAGATACGCAGTATTTT. V usage is TRBV19 and J usage is TRBJ2-3; D is undetermined. Germline CDR1 and CDR2: LNHDA and SQIVND (reference sequence). The CDR3 has 14 amino acids.